The present entry profiles one T cell receptor beta chain with its context. This sample was included in a study of blood T cell repertoires in COVID-19. Across the study: Specimens from acute and convalescent COVID-19 originated in the United States, Italy and Spain. PBMCs, B-cell-depleted T cells, or T cells were the source of the cDNA or gDNA that made up the material.

The V end lost 2 bases, the J end lost 4 bases, and 12 bases lay between the germline ends. CDR1 is MNHEY, CDR2 SMNVEV, per germline (reference sequence). The CDR3 loop spans 15 amino acids. Original analysis: Estimation of nucleated cell counts relied on the amplification of reference gene primers. Using immunoSEQ multiplex PCR, the repertoire was profiled, and TCRdb retains in-frame clones only, with some absent. D and trimming were read from the DNA, whereas the V and J calls and clone size are those reported in that table. Of 180,000 or so clones detected, roughly 88% appear once; the ten largest clones hold roughly 4.2%.

The receptor comes from a woman aged 25 to 39 with acute or convalescent COVID-19. The genes are TRBV27 and TRBJ1-5; no firm D call. Sequencing was carried out using peripheral blood. CDR3 sequence reads: CASSLEGRNNQPQHF. The CDR3 nucleotides read TGTGCCAGCAGTTTAGAGGGTAGGAATAATCAGCCCCAGCATTTT.